This T cell receptor beta chain stems from a study of blood T cell repertoires in COVID-19. For the study at large: Sample material is recorded as cDNA or gDNA derived from T cells, B-cell-depleted T cells, or PBMCs.

CDR3 size: 13 residues. The germline gives CDR1 SGHNT, CDR2 YENEEA. Trimming took 5 bases from V and 2 from J; bases not matched to a gene: 3. This table comes from immunoSEQ multiplex PCR, and its TCRdb copy is limited to in-frame clones, with some not included. The top ten hold roughly 20% of the sample, which has approximately 60,000 clones, approximately 79% seen once. Sequenced input: peripheral blood. The TCR was taken from a woman over 75 with active or convalescent COVID-19. This chain uses TRBV11-3 with TRBJ2-7; 7 nucleotides line up with TRBD1. CDR3 in amino acids: CASSPGTAYEQYF. Here the CDR3 DNA reads TGTGCCAGCAGCCCAGGGACAGCCTACGAGCAGTACTTC.